This is a list of T cell receptor beta chains from one sample in a study of T cells after yellow fever vaccination. TCRdb redid the calling of the 5' RACE reads with MiXCR, one entry per CDR3 protein. Of some 600,000 distinct CDR3 sequences in the sample, about a sixth are singletons; the top ten hold roughly 17%. This specimen consisted of PBMCs, obtained 5 days after the first yellow fever vaccination. These receptors were obtained from a man younger than 35 who received the YFV17D yellow fever vaccine. CDR3s include the opening cysteine and the closing phenylalanine or tryptophan.

>TRBJ2-2|TRBV12-3/TRBV12-4|16
CATSKGPRLNTGELFF
>TRBJ2-2|TRBV4-1|20
CASSQISPRGQGRVSGELFF
>TRBJ2-3|TRBV6-5|15
CASSYTVGGAYTQYF
>TRBJ2-7|TRBV7-2|14
CASSPQTSIHEQYF
>TRBJ2-5|TRBV18|16
CASSPDLSGSQETQYF
>TRBJ2-1|TRBV12-3/TRBV12-4|14
CAGSQGYSYNEQFF
>TRBJ2-7|TRBV6-6|11
CASTTGYEQYF
>TRBJ1-4|TRBV4-3|18
CASSQDWVETGRSEKLFF
>TRBJ2-1|TRBV7-8|14
CASSLGRGHNEQFF
>TRBJ1-3|TRBV5-1|16
CASSSAFGGEGNTIYF
>TRBJ2-3|TRBV6-5|11
CATRNTDTQYF
>TRBJ2-1|TRBV11-1|12
CASSLSRNEQFF
>TRBJ2-7|TRBV4-3|14
CASSQAGYPSEQYF
>TRBJ1-2|TRBV12-3/TRBV12-4|13
CASSPGPNYGYTF
>TRBJ2-6|TRBV2|15
CASSVRLSGANVLTF
>TRBJ2-2|TRBV7-6|16
CASSPRTLKETGELFF
>TRBJ2-5|TRBV20-1|16
CSARDRETGAQETQYF
>TRBJ2-3|TRBV20-1|14
CSANSAGTTDTQYF
>TRBJ2-3|TRBV20-1|12
CSARASTDTQYF
>TRBJ2-7|TRBV12-3/TRBV12-4|14
CASSFGLAGYEQYF
>TRBJ1-3|TRBV6-6|13
CASSTLGGNTIYF
>TRBJ1-2|TRBV9|14
CASSATIHTYGYTF
>TRBJ2-1|TRBV5-6|16
CASSNYRGGQYNEQFF
>TRBJ1-2|TRBV12-3/TRBV12-4|14
CASRITGGGYGYTF
>TRBJ1-1|TRBV5-4|12
CASSFWDTEAFF